The following is a T cell receptor beta chain sequence with its context. This CDR3 comprises 14 residues. Unmatched junction bases numbered 6, after V lost 0 bases and J lost 8 bases. Germline V gives CDR1 MNHEY, CDR2 SVGAGI. Assay: immunoSEQ multiplex PCR; the TCRdb copy retains only in-frame clones and omits some. This table has about 68,000 clones, about 90% appearing once. The sample is drawn from a study of T cell changes during pregnancy in multiple sclerosis. The sample in question was peripheral blood, obtained in the second trimester of pregnancy. V and J are TRBV6-5 and TRBJ1-1, with 7 bases matching TRBD1. This receptor was taken from a female donor with multiple sclerosis, enrolled in a pregnancy study. The CDR3 loop is CASSYSSKDREAFF. DNA for the CDR3: TGTGCCAGCAGTTACTCGAGTAAGGACAGGGAAGCTTTCTTT.